This is a list of T cell receptor beta chains from one sample in a study of regulatory T cells in long-lasting Graves disease. TCRdb passed the multiplex PCR reads through MiXCR, listing each CDR3 protein once. The sample yields some 250,000 distinct CDR3 sequences, 18% seen once. Separately, the same data were catalogued under a study of T cells in Graves' hyperthyroidism and ophthalmopathy.

The sequenced sample was peripheral blood mononuclear cells (PBMCs), obtained at new diagnosis, from a patient treated with antithyroid drugs. All receptors derive from a woman in her twenties or thirties with Graves disease. Both conserved end residues are part of each CDR3. A D gene is named only where the DNA matches it firmly. For some rows the clone size is stated as once, few or many, or as a class when expanded; others skip it.

NA	TRBV10-2	TRBJ1-1	NA	TGCGCCAGCAGTATTTGGCAGACTGAAGCTTTCTTT	CASSIWQTEAFF
many	TRBV7-6	TRBJ1-2	NA	TGTGCCAGCAGCTTGTCCCGTTCATCCTATGGCTACACCTTC	CASSLSRSSYGYTF
many	TRBV25-1	TRBJ1-1	TRBD1	TGTGCCAGCAAAGGACAGGGGATGGGCACTGAAGCTTTCTTT	CASKGQGMGTEAFF
few	TRBV5-6	TRBJ1-1	NA	TGTGCCAGCAGCCCAGGTGCAGAGGACACTGAAGCTTTCTTT	CASSPGAEDTEAFF
many	TRBV27	TRBJ2-7	TRBD2	TGTGCCAGCAGTTTCTCGGCTAGCGGGGGTTACGAGCAGTACTTC	CASSFSASGGYEQYF
NA	TRBV20-1	TRBJ1-2	TRBD1	TGCAGTGCTCTCGAGGGGGCAGGGCAGGGCTATGGCTACACCTTC	CSALEGAGQGYGYTF
few	TRBV4-2	TRBJ2-2	TRBD2	TGTGCCAGCACCATTACCGGGACTAGCGGGGGGGCGAACACCGGGGAGCTGTTTTTT	CASTITGTSGGANTGELFF
few	TRBV4-1	TRBJ2-5	NA	TGCGCCAGCAGCCCCCGAATGTCATTTGGAGAGACCCAGTACTTC	CASSPRMSFGETQYF
many	TRBV4-1	TRBJ2-2	NA	TGCGCCAGCACCCCTAACACCGGGGAGCTGTTTTTT	CASTPNTGELFF
NA	TRBV12-3/TRBV12-4	TRBJ2-7	NA	TGTGCCAGCAGTTTGACCCGGGCCATTTACGAGCAGTACTTC	CASSLTRAIYEQYF
many	TRBV7-9	TRBJ1-5	NA	TGTGCCAGCAGCATGGACGGGAATCAGCCCCAGCATTTT	CASSMDGNQPQHF
many	TRBV4-1	TRBJ2-1	NA	TGCGCCAGCAGCTCAACATCTGGGGTGGGCAATGAGCAGTTCTTC	CASSSTSGVGNEQFF
NA	TRBV3-1	TRBJ2-7	TRBD2	TGTGCCAGCCGATTAGCGGGGGAGTCCGAGCAGTACTTC	CASRLAGESEQYF
many	TRBV6-1	TRBJ1-1	NA	TGTGCCAGCAGTGAATTCCCCTCTACGTTGGACACTGAAGCTTTCTTT	CASSEFPSTLDTEAFF
many	TRBV5-1	TRBJ2-3	TRBD2	TGCGCCAGCAGCTTGGACGGGAGGAGATTGACAGATACGCAGTATTTT	CASSLDGRRLTDTQYF
NA	TRBV12-3/TRBV12-4	TRBJ1-1	NA	TGTGCCAGCAGTTTCGAGGGGTACACTGGAGCTTTCTTT	CASSFEGYTGAFF
many	TRBV4-1	TRBJ1-5	NA	TGCGCCAGCAGCCATGCCATCCGGACAGAAAATCAGCCCCAGCATTTT	CASSHAIRTENQPQHF
once	TRBV12-3/TRBV12-4	TRBJ1-1	NA	TGTGCCAGTAGGTTCACTGGTCGGAACACTGAAGCTTTCTTT	CASRFTGRNTEAFF
NA	TRBV5-1	TRBJ1-2	TRBD1	TGCGCCAGCAGCTCAGGACAGGGGGTCGGCTACACCTTC	CASSSGQGVGYTF
many	TRBV15	TRBJ1-1	NA	TGTGCCACCAGCAGAGATAGTCTCGCCACGGAAGCTTTCTTT	CATSRDSLATEAFF
many	TRBV19	TRBJ2-5	NA	TGTGCCAGTAGAAACGTGGGGGTGCAAGAGACCCAGTACTTC	CASRNVGVQETQYF
many	TRBV7-2	TRBJ2-7	NA	TGTGCCAGCAGCCCCAAGCACGTCAGCTCCTACGAGCAGTACTTC	CASSPKHVSSYEQYF
few	TRBV9	TRBJ1-2	NA	TGTGCCAGCAGAAATCAGGGGAATAAGAATGGCTACACCTTC	CASRNQGNKNGYTF